These 27 T cell receptor beta chains came from one sample sequenced in a study of blood T cell repertoires in COVID-19. Repertoires were generated with immunoSEQ multiplex PCR, while TCRdb's copy carries only in-frame clones and drops some. The sample lists 100,000 or so clones, approximately 86% occurring once. The sequenced sample was PBMCs or T cells enriched from blood (not recorded which). These receptor sequences come from a woman aged 45 to 65 who had recovered from COVID-19.

The J gene is TRBJ1-1, the V gene TRBV19; 8 bases are shared with TRBD1. Germline loops: CDR1 LNHDA, CDR2 SQIVND (reference sequence). The length of the CDR3 is 16 residues. Unmatched junction bases numbered 12, after V lost 5 bases and J lost 4 bases. The CDR3 DNA is TGTGCCAGTAGTCCTCACAGGACAGGGCGGGGCACTGAAGCTTTCTTT. Encoded protein: CASSPHRTGRGTEAFF.

The chain uses TRBV7-3 and TRBJ2-2; 8 bases are a match to TRBD1. The CDR3 has 16 residues. In germline, CDR1 is SGHTA, CDR2 FQGTGA. Trimming at V came to 4 bases and at J to 7 bases, leaving 11 bases not matched to a gene. The CDR3 region has the DNA TGTGCCAGCAGCTACACGGCGCAGGGGGCAGGCGGGGAGCTGTTTTTT. Translating it yields CASSYTAQGAGGELFF.

The chain joins TRBV2 to TRBJ2-3; 9 bases line up with TRBD1. Germline values: CDR1 SNHLY, CDR2 FYNNEI. Trimming cost V 6 bases and J 3 bases; bases outside gene matches: 7. The CDR3 runs to 15 residues. CDR3 nucleotide sequence: TGTGCCAGCAGGGGACAGGGCTTGTCGACAGATACGCAGTATTTT. It specifies CASRGQGLSTDTQYF.

Regarding this clone: At the DNA level, this CDR3 is encoded by other sequences in the same sample as well. In nucleotides, the CDR3 is TGCAGCGTTGTGGGTCGGGGGGGCGCGGGCACTGAAGCTTTCTTT. It encodes CSVVGRGGAGTEAFF. The rearrangement links TRBV29-1 to TRBJ1-1; a weak D match, TRBD1 (6 bases). V was pared by 4 bases and J by 4 bases, with 19 bases between. Germline lookup yields CDR1 SQVTM and CDR2 ANQGSEA. The CDR3 consists of 15 residues.

This clone was observed once. The chain combines TRBV7-9 with TRBJ2-5, with 7 bases lining up with TRBD1. Losses at the gene ends were 5 bases for V and 3 bases for J; bases not matched to a gene: 6. The CDR3 spans 14 residues. Germline-derived CDR1 and CDR2 are SEHNR and FQNEAQ (reference sequence). The CDR3 coding sequence is TGTGCCAGCAGCATAGGGGACAGAGAAGAGACCCAGTACTTC. Amino acids: CASSIGDREETQYF.

In regard to this clone: Other DNA sequences in this specimen translate into the identical CDR3. The gene calls are TRBV11-2 and TRBJ2-7; 10 bases align to TRBD2. Unmatched junction bases numbered 1, after V lost 4 bases and J lost 1 base. The germline CDR1 and CDR2 sequences are SGHAT and FQNNGV. This CDR3 has 14 residues. The CDR3 sequence is CASSSLAGSYEQYF. The CDR3 nucleotides read TGTGCCAGCAGCTCACTAGCGGGGTCCTACGAGCAGTACTTC.

V gene TRBV28 combines with J gene TRBJ1-3; D is possibly TRBD1 (6 bases). Germline CDR1 is MDHEN and CDR2 is SYDVKM. The CDR3 loop spans 17 amino acids. V was cut by 1 base and J by 0 bases, with 13 bases left in between. The CDR3 DNA is TGTGCCAGCAGTTTATACGGGGGGGCTTCCTCTGGAAACACCATATATTTT. This encodes CASSLYGGASSGNTIYF.

This chain links TRBV29-1 with TRBJ2-6; 7 nucleotides agree with TRBD1. V trimming: 1 base; J trimming: 1 base; junction bases outside the gene matches: 4. The germline gives CDR1 SQVTM, CDR2 ANQGSEA. The CDR3 extends over 16 amino acids. The CDR3 DNA reads TGCAGCGTTGAAGGAGGGGGCGGATCTGGGGCCAACGTCCTGACTTTC. Translated: CSVEGGGGSGANVLTF.

This clone appeared a single time. V gene TRBV10-1 combines with J gene TRBJ2-7, with a tentative D call TRBD2 (5 bases). The V and J ends lost 2 bases and 0 bases respectively, with 5 bases between them. The CDR3 runs 13 residues. In germline, CDR1 is WNHNN, CDR2 SYGVQD (reference sequence). The CDR3 bases are TGCGCCAGCAGTGAGGGGAGCTCCTACGAGCAGTACTTC. Its translation: CASSEGSSYEQYF.

The V gene is TRBV28, the J gene TRBJ1-2; possibly TRBD1 for D (6 bases). Trimming left V 9 bases short and J 0 bases short, with 14 bases between. The CDR3 runs to 14 residues. The germline CDR1 and CDR2 sequences are MDHEN and SYDVKM. The CDR3 sequence is CASQGAGANYGYTF. Here the CDR3 DNA reads TGTGCCAGTCAAGGGGCAGGGGCTAACTATGGCTACACCTTC.

The V call is TRBV30, the J call TRBJ2-5; 8 bases fit TRBD2. This CDR3 has 16 amino acids. Germline values: CDR1 GTSNPN, CDR2 SVGIG (reference sequence). V was pared by 2 bases and J by 5 bases, with 13 bases of the junction left unmatched. DNA for the CDR3: TGTGCCTGGAGTCCCGGACTAGCAAGAACGGGGGAGACCCAGTACTTC. Translation gives CAWSPGLARTGETQYF.

The V and J genes are TRBV3-1 (or the pseudogene TRBV3-2) and TRBJ1-2; 10 nucleotides agree with TRBD1. The J segment lost 7 bases and the V segment lost 3 bases, leaving 5 bases of the junction unmatched. Germline assignment: CDR1 LGHDT and CDR2 YNNKEL (reference sequence). There are 14 residues in the CDR3. CDR3 protein: CASSHGQGVSGYTF. For the CDR3, the DNA is TGTGCCAGCAGCCACGGACAGGGGGTTAGTGGCTACACCTTC.

This clone has a single count. The genes are TRBV20-1 and TRBJ1-3, with unresolved D. The ends were cut back, 3 bases at V and 2 bases at J, with 11 bases in the middle. CDR3 length equals 14 residues. Germline assignment: CDR1 DFQATT and CDR2 SNEGSKA (reference sequence). The CDR3 bases are TGCAGTGCTAGTCCTGGAGGTACTGGAAACACCATATATTTT. It encodes CSASPGGTGNTIYF.

V and J are TRBV6-5 and TRBJ1-5; 9 nucleotides line up with TRBD1. V lost 6 bases, J lost 5 bases, and 5 bases stayed unmatched. This CDR3 has 14 residues. Per the germline V gene, CDR1 is MNHEY and CDR2 is SVGAGI. The CDR3 DNA reads as TGTGCCAGCAGACGGACAGGGGTGGATCAGCCCCAGCATTTT. Translated, it gives CASRRTGVDQPQHF.

The V and J genes are TRBV28 and TRBJ1-5; D not resolved. This CDR3 spans 13 amino acids. The V gene's germline CDR1 is MDHEN and CDR2 SYDVKM. Deletions cut 5 bases from V and 7 bases from J, with 12 bases between. CDR3 loop: CASSPPAVQPQHF. The CDR3 bases are TGTGCCAGCAGTCCCCCCGCGGTACAGCCCCAGCATTTT.

The CDR3 sequence: CATSEAGGETQYF. For the CDR3, the DNA is TGTGCCACCAGTGAGGCGGGGGGGGAGACCCAGTACTTC. The chain joins TRBV24-1 to TRBJ2-5, with 9 nucleotides matching TRBD2. V was pared by 4 bases and J by 5 bases, with 1 base of the junction left unmatched. This CDR3 contains 13 residues. Germline V gene sequence: CDR1 KGHDR, CDR2 SFDVKD.

The V call is TRBV28, the J call TRBJ1-4; 7 bases match TRBD1. V lost 7 bases to trimming and J lost 4 bases; unmatched junction nucleotides: 3. Germline V CDR1 and CDR2: MDHEN, SYDVKM. The CDR3 totals 13 residues. The CDR3 coding sequence is TGTGCCAGCAAGGGACAGCTTAATGAAAAACTGTTTTTT. Translating gives CASKGQLNEKLFF.

The chain has TRBV18 and TRBJ1-2, with D unclear. Deletions cut 4 bases from V and 4 bases from J, with 13 bases between. Germline loops: CDR1 KGHSH, CDR2 LQKENI. The CDR3 consists of 14 residues. The CDR3 nucleotides read TGTGCCAGCTCACTCACCCAGACATCCTATGGCTACACCTTC. It codes for CASSLTQTSYGYTF. Full variable domain (outside the CDR3, taken from reference TRBV18 and TRBJ1-2): NAGVMQNPRHLVRRRGQEARLRCSPMKGHSHVYWYRQLPEEGLKFMVYLQKENIIDESGMPKERFSAEFPKEGPSILRIQQVVRGDSAAYFCASSLTQTSYGYTFGSGTRLTVV.

In nucleotides, the CDR3 is TGTGCCAGCAGCTGGGGCGGGTTGCGGGGGGCGAACACTGAAGCTTTCTTT. It encodes CASSWGGLRGANTEAFF. The chain recombines TRBV5-4 with TRBJ1-1; a possible D gene is TRBD1 (6 bases). CDR1 SGHNT and CDR2 YYREEE come from the germline V gene (reference sequence). Trimming took off 3 bases at V and 1 base at J, with 19 bases between the two ends. This CDR3 spans 17 amino acids.

The chain carries TRBV28 and TRBJ1-2; the match to TRBD1 covers 8 bases. This CDR3 contains 13 residues. CDR1 and CDR2 (germline): MDHEN, SYDVKM. The V gene end was trimmed by 7 bases and the J gene end by 8 bases; junction bases not matched to a gene: 9. The CDR3 protein is CASITGQGSGYTF. CDR3 bases: TGTGCCAGCATCACAGGACAGGGATCAGGCTACACCTTC.

This clone was seen a single time. The CDR3 nucleotides read TGCGCCAGCAGTGAAGGAGCGGGAACCTACAATGAGCAGTTCTTC. As protein: CASSEGAGTYNEQFF. This rearrangement joins TRBV10-2 to TRBJ2-1; the match to TRBD2 covers 7 bases. CDR3 length equals 15 residues. CDR1 and CDR2 (germline): WSHSY, SAAADI. J was trimmed by 2 bases and V by 3 bases; bases with no gene match: 4.

Only one count was recorded for this clone. This chain joins TRBV28 and TRBJ1-6; 10 nucleotides line up with TRBD1. The CDR3 has 15 amino acids. The germline CDR1 and CDR2 sequences are MDHEN and SYDVKM. The V and J ends lost 5 bases and 8 bases, in that order; junction bases with no gene match: 6. CDR3 DNA: TGTGCCAGCAGTCCCTCCGGGACAGGGGATTCACCCCTCCACTTT. It translates to CASSPSGTGDSPLHF.

The chain employs TRBV6-5 and TRBJ1-2; D gene unclear. The length of the CDR3 is 12 residues. Trimming left V 8 bases short and J 8 bases short, with 15 bases between. Germline CDR1 is MNHEY and CDR2 is SVGAGI. The CDR3 DNA reads as TGTGCCAGCGGAAGGCTGGCCGGGGGCTACACCTTC. Translated, it gives CASGRLAGGYTF.

The chain combines TRBV10-1 with TRBJ2-1; 8 bases are shared with TRBD2. The length of the CDR3 is 11 residues. Trimming took 2 bases from V and 16 from J; bases not matched to a gene: 4. Looked up from germline, CDR1 is WNHNN and CDR2 is SYGVQD (reference sequence). The CDR3 spells CASSELGRAFF. CDR3 nucleotide sequence: TGCGCCAGCAGTGAGCTCGGGAGGGCCTTCTTC.

This chain connects TRBV5-8 to TRBJ2-5; 7 bases fit TRBD1. The germline CDR1 and CDR2 sequences are SGHTS and YDEGEE. V lost 6 bases to trimming and J lost 13 bases; unmatched junction nucleotides: 6. This CDR3 has 10 residues. As DNA, the CDR3 is TGTGCCAGCATGATACAGGGGTTGTACTTC. As protein: CASMIQGLYF.

This clone has just one count. The rearrangement joins TRBV18 to TRBJ1-1; TRBD1 matches at 8 bases. CDR3 length equals 16 residues. The V gene end was trimmed by 3 bases and the J gene end by 1 base; junction bases not matched to a gene: 7. The germline gives CDR1 KGHSH, CDR2 LQKENI. CDR3 sequence reads: CASSPAGGEWNTEAFF. DNA of the CDR3: TGTGCCAGCTCACCGGCAGGGGGCGAGTGGAACACTGAAGCTTTCTTT.

The rearrangement links TRBV30 to TRBJ2-5; D might be TRBD2 (6 bases). The length of the CDR3 is 13 residues. Trimming removed 2 bases at V and 2 bases at J, with 9 bases between. Germline V gene data show CDR1 as GTSNPN and CDR2 as SVGIG (reference sequence). CDR3 in amino acids: CAWSRGRQETQYF. The CDR3 DNA follows: TGTGCCTGGAGTCGTGGGAGGCAAGAGACCCAGTACTTC.